Included here is one TCR beta chain sequence, with context. Its target is not known. In making TCR beta libraries, quantitative 5'-RACE with molecular barcodes was used. Each CDR3 protein gets one entry after TCRdb re-called the 5' RACE reads with MiXCR. The table lists over 110,000 distinct CDR3 sequences, 7.5% to 9.5% of them singletons. This sample was included in a study of CD8 T cells in ankylosing spondylitis. Overall study results and limits: Disease-associated clones were reportedly significantly overrepresented in matched ankylosing spondylitis synovial fluid. The study identified a TCR beta motif of several highly homologous variants that appeared characteristic of ankylosing spondylitis blood. CD8+ cells made up the disease-linked clones, which were relatively rare in peripheral blood.

The sample consisted of synovial fluid, either unsorted or a sorted T cell fraction (not recorded which). The clonotype was recovered from a male donor with ankylosing spondylitis.

CDR3 region: CASSLLATAGETQYF. CDR3 nucleotide sequence: TGTGCCAGCAGCTTACTAGCGACAGCGGGGGAGACCCAGTACTTC. V and J are TRBV7-8 and TRBJ2-5, with 7 bases lining up with TRBD2. The CDR3 is made up of 15 amino acids. CDR1 SGHVS and CDR2 FQNEAQ come from the germline V gene. The trim removed 2 bases at V and 5 bases at J, leaving 8 bases unmatched. Filled out from reference TRBV7-8 and TRBJ2-5, the complete variable domain reads GAGVSQSPRYKVAKRGQDVALRCDPISGHVSLFWYQQALGQGPEFLTYFQNEAQLDKSGLPSDRFFAERPEGSVSTLKIQRTQQEDSAVYLCASSLLATAGETQYFGPGTRLLVL.